Given below is one T cell receptor (beta chain) in context. Its antigen is unidentified. This specimen belongs to a study of read filtering for tumor transcriptome and immune sequencing. Whole-study context: Among patients, under 20 were male and around 13 female, aged about 45 to 90 (mean about 69).

The library was built from 400 ng RNA with molecular barcoded adaptors for alpha/delta and beta/gamma chains. TCRdb processed the reads anew with MiXCR; each CDR3 protein has one entry. The top ten hold under 15% of the sample, which has about 86,000 distinct CDR3 sequences, 12% seen once. From germline, CDR1 is SGHDT and CDR2 YYEEEE. The CDR3 runs 14 residues. The J segment lost 5 bases and the V segment lost 0 bases, leaving 2 bases of the junction unmatched. Regarding the study as a whole: Single-read clonotypes: about 81.9% of IR-seq clonotypes (around 3.5% of reads), 74.6% of RNA-seq clonotypes (roughly 45% of reads).

This TCR came from a donor at least 40 years old with multiple myeloma. The rearrangement links TRBV5-6 to TRBJ2-5; 9 bases align to TRBD1. Sequences were obtained from a population of CD138-negative cells sorted from bone marrow. The CDR3 here is CASSLGGQGETQYF. CDR3 coding DNA: TGTGCCAGCAGCTTGGGTGGACAGGGGGAGACCCAGTACTTC. The whole variable domain, remainder taken from reference TRBV5-6 and TRBJ2-5, is DAGVTQSPTHLIKTRGQQVTLRCSPKSGHDTVSWYQQALGQGPQFIFQYYEEEERQRGNFPDRFSGHQFPNYSSELNVNALLLGDSALYLCASSLGGQGETQYFGPGTRLLVL.